This TCR beta chain was observed in a study of CD8+ T cells in alopecia areata. Across the study: Oral tofacitinib, 5 to 10 mg twice daily, was given in an open-label trial. Dosing spanned 6 to 18 months on tofacitinib, then 6 months off drug. Study results and limitations: For patients receiving tofacitinib, scalp clonality and expanded CD8+ clones among the top 100 significantly decreased. Many expanded lesional clones persisted during tofacitinib (in both scalp and blood).

Notes on this clone: Its antigen is unknown.

RNA, once extracted, was reverse transcribed into cDNA for use as the sequencing template. Assay: immunoSEQ multiplex PCR; the TCRdb copy retains only in-frame clones and omits some. The repertoire holds tens of thousands of clones, 46% seen once, with around 20% in the top ten. Treatment meaning: oral pan-JAK inhibitor, 5-10 mg twice daily. The CDR3 contains 15 residues. CDR1 is GTSNPN, CDR2 SVGIG, per germline (reference sequence). The V and J ends lost 4 bases and 0 bases, in that order; junction bases with no gene match: 2. Sequenced here: CD8+ T cells sorted from blood, sampled at approximately week 36, from a patient treated with tofacitinib. The gene calls are TRBV30 and TRBJ1-5, with 11 bases lining up with TRBD1. The sequence was obtained from a human donor with alopecia areata. The CDR3 loop is CAWNGQGASNQPQHF. As DNA, the CDR3 is TGTGCCTGGAACGGACAGGGGGCTAGCAATCAGCCCCAGCATTTT. Full variable domain (remainder filled in from reference TRBV30 and TRBJ1-5): SQTIHQWPATLVQPVGSPLSLECTVEGTSNPNLYWYRQAAGRGLQLLFYSVGIGQISSEVPQNLSASRPQDRQFILSSKKLLLSDSGFYLCAWNGQGASNQPQHFGDGTRLSIL.